The present entry profiles one TCR beta chain with its context. Its antigen remains unidentified. V was cut by 7 bases and J by 0 bases, with 12 bases left in between. Per germline, CDR1 PRHDT and CDR2 FYEKMQ (reference sequence). The CDR3 length is 14 residues. The data were produced by immunoSEQ multiplex PCR, yet TCRdb's version contains in-frame clones alone and is incomplete. The sample shows approximately 21,000 clones, 84% of them seen only once. Time point specified: week 47, end of study. Vaccine doses each comprised 300 ug of mutant IDH1 20-mer peptide, with topical imiquimod. This record comes from a study of a mutant IDH1 vaccine in newly diagnosed glioma.

Sample: PBMCs, taken from a glioma patient whose treatment included an IDH1 peptide vaccine. The chain links TRBV13 to TRBJ2-5; perhaps TRBD1 as D (6 bases). The origin of this receptor is a man aged 35 to 55 with glioma. The CDR3 DNA sequence: TGTGCCAGCAAACGGGACATACACCAAGAGACCCAGTACTTC. Encoded protein: CASKRDIHQETQYF.